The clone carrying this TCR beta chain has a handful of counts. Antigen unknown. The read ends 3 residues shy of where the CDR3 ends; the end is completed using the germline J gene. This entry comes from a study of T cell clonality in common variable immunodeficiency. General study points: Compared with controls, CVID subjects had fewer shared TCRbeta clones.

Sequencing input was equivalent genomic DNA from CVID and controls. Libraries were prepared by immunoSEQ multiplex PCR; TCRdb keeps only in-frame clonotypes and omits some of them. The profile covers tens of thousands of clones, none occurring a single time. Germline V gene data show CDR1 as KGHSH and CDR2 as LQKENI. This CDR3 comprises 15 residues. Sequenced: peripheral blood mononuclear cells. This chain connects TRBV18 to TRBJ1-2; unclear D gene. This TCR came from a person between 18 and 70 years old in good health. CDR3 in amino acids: CASSPTSDLTRDYTF. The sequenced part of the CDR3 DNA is TGTGCCAGCTCGCCAACTAGCGACTTGACTCGGGAC.